This TCR beta chain came from a study of blood T cell repertoires in COVID-19. Assay: immunoSEQ multiplex PCR; the TCRdb copy retains only in-frame clones and omits some. The table includes some 250,000 clones, approximately 83% detected once. This clone came up a few times. Sequenced material: PBMCs or T cells enriched from blood (not recorded which). This receptor was taken from a woman aged 45-65 years who had recovered from COVID-19.

CDR3 sequence reads: CASSLGASSPHEQYF. The CDR3, as DNA: TGTGCCAGCAGCTTAGGGGCATCCTCCCCTCACGAGCAGTACTTC. The V and J genes are TRBV7-9 and TRBJ2-7, with D uncertain. With 1 base removed from V and 5 bases from J, the gap between germline ends came to 15 bases. The CDR3 has 15 residues. Germline CDR1 is SEHNR and CDR2 is FQNEAQ (reference sequence).